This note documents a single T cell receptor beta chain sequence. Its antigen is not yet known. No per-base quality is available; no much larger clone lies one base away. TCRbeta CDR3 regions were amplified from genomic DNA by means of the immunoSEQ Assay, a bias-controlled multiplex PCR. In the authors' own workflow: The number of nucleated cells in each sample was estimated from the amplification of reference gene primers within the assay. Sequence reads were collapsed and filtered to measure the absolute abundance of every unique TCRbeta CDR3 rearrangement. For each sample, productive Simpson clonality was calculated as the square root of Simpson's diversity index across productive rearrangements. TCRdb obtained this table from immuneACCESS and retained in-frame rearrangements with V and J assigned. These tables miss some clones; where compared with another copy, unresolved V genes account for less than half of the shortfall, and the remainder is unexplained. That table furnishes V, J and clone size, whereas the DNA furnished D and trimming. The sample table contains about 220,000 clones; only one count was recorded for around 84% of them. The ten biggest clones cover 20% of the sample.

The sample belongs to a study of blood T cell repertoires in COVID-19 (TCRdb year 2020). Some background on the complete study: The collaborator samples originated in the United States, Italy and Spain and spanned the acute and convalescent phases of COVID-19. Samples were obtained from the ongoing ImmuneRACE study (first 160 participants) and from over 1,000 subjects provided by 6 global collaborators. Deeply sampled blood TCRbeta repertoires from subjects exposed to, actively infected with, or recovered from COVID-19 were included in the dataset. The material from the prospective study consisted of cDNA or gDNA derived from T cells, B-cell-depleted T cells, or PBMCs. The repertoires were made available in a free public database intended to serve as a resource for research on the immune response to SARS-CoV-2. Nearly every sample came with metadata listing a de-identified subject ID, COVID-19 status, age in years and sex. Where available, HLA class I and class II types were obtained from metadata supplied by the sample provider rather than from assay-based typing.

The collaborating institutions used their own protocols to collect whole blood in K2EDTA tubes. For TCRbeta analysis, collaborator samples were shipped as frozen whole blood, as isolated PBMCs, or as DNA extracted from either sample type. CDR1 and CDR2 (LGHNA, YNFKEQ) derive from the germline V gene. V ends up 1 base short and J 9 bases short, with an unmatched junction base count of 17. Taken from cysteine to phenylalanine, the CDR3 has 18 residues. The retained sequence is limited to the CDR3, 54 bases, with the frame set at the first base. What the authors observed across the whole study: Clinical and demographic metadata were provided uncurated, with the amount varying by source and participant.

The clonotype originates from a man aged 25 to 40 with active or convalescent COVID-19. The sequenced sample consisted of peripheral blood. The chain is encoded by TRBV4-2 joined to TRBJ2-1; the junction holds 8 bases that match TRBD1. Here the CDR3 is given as CASSQALRGPGRDTEQFF. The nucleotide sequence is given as TGTGCCAGCAGCCAAGCGCTCAGGGGGCCCGGCCGCGATACTGAGCAGTTCTTC.